These 23 T cell receptor beta chains share one sample of origin, sequenced in a study of blood T cell repertoires in COVID-19. The method was immunoSEQ multiplex PCR; TCRdb's version includes in-frame clones alone and lacks a portion of them. This table holds roughly 110,000 clones, approximately 80% found once. Sequenced sample: peripheral blood. These receptor sequences come from a woman between 70 and 85 years old with acute or convalescent COVID-19.

This clone was observed once. The CDR3 DNA is TGTGCCAGCAGGGGACAGGGGAGAGGCTACACCTTC. Translated, it gives CASRGQGRGYTF. The chain recombines TRBV6-5 with TRBJ1-2, with 10 bases that match TRBD1. This CDR3 region has 12 residues. Trimming took 6 bases from V and 8 from J; bases not matched to a gene: 3. The germline CDR1 and CDR2 sequences are MNHEY and SVGAGI.

This chain uses TRBV5-1 with TRBJ1-2, with D perhaps TRBD1 (6 bases). The CDR3 extends over 16 amino acids. Between the trimmed V and J ends, which lost 0 bases and 3 bases, there was a span of 15 bases. Germline loops: CDR1 SGHRS, CDR2 YFSETQ. The CDR3 nucleotides read TGCGCCAGCAGCTTGGCGACAGGCAGTAGTCACTATGGCTACACCTTC. Its translation is CASSLATGSSHYGYTF.

The chain is built from TRBV5-1 and TRBJ2-7, with 11 bases fitting TRBD1. Per germline, CDR1 SGHRS and CDR2 YFSETQ. The CDR3 is 16 amino acids. V lost 0 bases, J lost 3 bases, and 5 bases stayed unmatched. CDR3 region: CASSLAGTGGYYEQYF. The CDR3 DNA is TGCGCCAGCAGCTTGGCGGGGACAGGGGGGTACTACGAGCAGTACTTC. The whole variable domain, filled in from reference TRBV5-1 and TRBJ2-7, reads KAGVTQTPRYLIKTRGQQVTLSCSPISGHRSVSWYQQTPGQGLQFLFEYFSETQRNKGNFPGRFSGRQFSNSRSEMNVSTLELGDSALYLCASSLAGTGGYYEQYFGPGTRLTVT.

V is TRBV5-1 and J is TRBJ2-5, with D possibly TRBD2 on 5 matching bases. V was pared by 0 bases and J by 5 bases, with 17 bases between. CDR1 and CDR2 (germline): SGHRS, YFSETQ. The CDR3 has 16 residues. Here the CDR3 DNA reads TGCGCCAGCAGCTTGGCGGGAAACTCGCAGGTGGAGACCCAGTACTTC. This sequence encodes CASSLAGNSQVETQYF.

The chain joins TRBV3-1 (or the pseudogene TRBV3-2) to TRBJ1-3, with 8 bases matching TRBD1. CDR1 and CDR2 from the germline V gene are LGHDT and YNNKEL (reference sequence). The junction had 4 bases not matched to a gene; V was cut back by 2 bases and J by 7 bases. The CDR3 length is 14 residues. CDR3 loop: CASSQRTGRNTIYF. The CDR3, as DNA: TGTGCCAGCAGCCAAAGGACAGGGAGGAACACCATATATTTT.

CDR3 amino acids: CASSLTNEQFF. CDR3 in DNA: TGTGCCAGCAGCTTGACTAATGAGCAGTTCTTC. This chain joins TRBV7-6 and TRBJ2-1; D gene unclear. The CDR3 contains 11 residues. Trimming took off 3 bases at V and 7 bases at J, with 4 bases between the two ends. Germline CDR1 and CDR2: SGHVS and FNYEAQ. The complete variable domain, with remaining parts taken from reference TRBV7-6 and TRBJ2-1, reads GAGVSQSPRYKVTKRGQDVALRCDPISGHVSLYWYRQALGQGPEFLTYFNYEAQQDKSGLPNDRFSAERPEGSISTLTIQRTEQRDSAMYRCASSLTNEQFFGPGTRLTVL.

The rearrangement joins TRBV10-2 to TRBJ1-6; 8 nucleotides align to TRBD1. The CDR3 extends over 15 amino acids. Germline V gene lookup returns CDR1 WSHSY and CDR2 SAAADI. With V trimmed by 2 bases and J by 9 bases, 6 bases remained unmatched. The CDR3 DNA sequence: TGCGCCAGCAGTGAGACCGGGACAGGTGGTTCACCCCTCCACTTT. This encodes CASSETGTGGSPLHF.

In DNA form, the CDR3 reads TGTGCCAGCAGTGAATTCCTGCAAGAGACCCAGTACTTC. This sequence encodes CASSEFLQETQYF. This chain uses TRBV6-1 with TRBJ2-5; D not certain. This CDR3 contains 13 residues. In germline, CDR1 is MNHNS, CDR2 SASEGT. The V end was cut by 2 bases, the J end by 2 bases, with 6 bases between.

This sequence joins TRBV20-1 and TRBJ1-4; D is unresolved. This CDR3 is 11 amino acids long. Trimming shortened V by 0 bases and J by 11 bases, and 7 bases separated the two germline ends. Germline V CDR1 and CDR2: DFQATT, SNEGSKA (reference sequence). In nucleotides, the CDR3 is TGCAGTGCTAGAGATGTCGAGAAACTGTTTTTT. Its translation: CSARDVEKLFF.

This clone was seen a handful of times. The rearrangement links TRBV28 to TRBJ1-1; D is possibly TRBD1 (6 bases). The CDR3 has 15 amino acids. The ends were cut back, 5 bases at V and 0 bases at J, with 13 bases in the middle. Germline assignment: CDR1 MDHEN and CDR2 SYDVKM. The CDR3 sequence is CASSRTAPMNTEAFF. The CDR3 DNA reads TGTGCCAGCAGTCGGACAGCCCCCATGAACACTGAAGCTTTCTTT.

This clone appeared a single time. The V gene is TRBV30, the J gene TRBJ2-3; D uncertain. The CDR3 is made up of 12 amino acids. The germline CDR1 and CDR2 sequences are GTSNPN and SVGIG (reference sequence). With 0 bases removed from V and 6 bases from J, the gap between germline ends came to 7 bases. In nucleotides, the CDR3 is TGTGCCTGGAGTGTTACTACGGATACGCAGTATTTT. It yields the protein CAWSVTTDTQYF.

J is TRBJ2-1 and V is TRBV7-3; the D gene is possibly TRBD1 (5 bases). Germline V CDR1 and CDR2: SGHTA, FQGTGA. This CDR3 has 13 residues. The germline V and J ends were trimmed by 1 base and 5 bases, with 6 bases remaining between them. The chain's CDR3 is CASSLSRDNEQFF. The CDR3 bases are TGTGCCAGCAGCTTAAGCAGGGACAATGAGCAGTTCTTC.

The chain joins TRBV5-1 to TRBJ2-5; D possibly corresponds to TRBD2 (5 bases). The V end lost 0 bases, the J end lost 4 bases, and 13 bases lay between the germline ends. The CDR3 has 15 amino acids. The germline gives CDR1 SGHRS, CDR2 YFSETQ. This CDR3 reads CASSLEPGWSETQYF. The CDR3 DNA follows: TGCGCCAGCAGCTTGGAACCGGGGTGGTCAGAGACCCAGTACTTC.

In its sample, this clone was seen a few times. This chain links TRBV19 with TRBJ2-2; possibly TRBD2 for D (6 bases). CDR3 length: 16 residues. The germline V and J ends were trimmed by 8 bases and 5 bases, with 21 bases remaining between them. From germline, CDR1 is LNHDA and CDR2 SQIVND (reference sequence). The CDR3 protein is CASSIGGARGTGELFF. CDR3 bases: TGTGCCAGTTCGATTGGCGGGGCCAGAGGTACCGGGGAGCTGTTTTTT.

This chain connects TRBV7-2 to TRBJ2-7; possible D gene TRBD1, 6 bases. CDR1 and CDR2 (germline): SGHTA, FQGNSA. Trimming cost V 4 bases and J 6 bases, with 16 bases left between them. The CDR3 sequence is 14 residues long. This chain's CDR3 is CASSSDGGPLEQYF. As DNA, the CDR3 is TGTGCCAGCAGCTCGGATGGGGGCCCCCTCGAGCAGTACTTC.

The chain is built from TRBV2 and TRBJ1-1; D remains ambiguous. The CDR3 extends over 14 amino acids. The V end lost 2 bases, the J end lost 1 base, and 8 bases lay between the germline ends. Per germline, CDR1 SNHLY and CDR2 FYNNEI. DNA of the CDR3: TGTGCCAGCAGTGAACTATCAGGGAACACTGAAGCTTTCTTT. It yields the protein CASSELSGNTEAFF.

The rearrangement uses TRBV9 and TRBJ2-2; D is uncertain. Between the trimmed V and J ends, which lost 2 bases and 8 bases, there was a span of 13 bases. This CDR3 is built from 14 residues. Germline V gene data show CDR1 as SGDLS and CDR2 as YYNGEE. CDR3 in amino acids: CASSVSVFSGELFF. As DNA, the CDR3 is TGTGCCAGCAGCGTCTCGGTCTTCTCGGGGGAGCTGTTTTTT.

This sequence joins TRBV3-1 (or the pseudogene TRBV3-2) and TRBJ2-5; 7 bases match TRBD1. Germline-derived CDR1 and CDR2 are LGHDT and YNNKEL (reference sequence). Trimming at V came to 2 bases and at J to 6 bases, leaving 6 bases not matched to a gene. The CDR3 spans 14 residues. The CDR3: CASSQIGGGQTQYF. The CDR3 DNA reads as TGTGCCAGCAGCCAAATAGGGGGCGGGCAGACCCAGTACTTC.

This chain joins TRBV4-1 and TRBJ1-2; 7 nucleotides align to TRBD1. The germline gives CDR1 MGHRA, CDR2 YSYEKL. This CDR3 spans 15 amino acids. The V gene end was trimmed by 1 base and the J gene end by 6 bases; junction bases not matched to a gene: 8. The CDR3 sequence: CASSQGGRGLDGYTF. The CDR3 region has the DNA TGCGCCAGCAGCCAAGGCGGAAGGGGGCTGGATGGCTACACCTTC.

The chain recombines TRBV4-2 with TRBJ2-4; TRBD2 aligns across 12 bases. Germline V CDR1 and CDR2: LGHNA, YNFKEQ. The CDR3 totals 14 residues. J gave up 8 bases and V 8 bases, and 7 bases lay outside the gene matches. The CDR3 sequence: CASATSGRADIQYF. In DNA, the CDR3 is TGTGCCAGCGCGACTAGCGGGAGAGCGGACATTCAGTACTTC.

In DNA, the CDR3 is TGTGCCAGCAGACTCGGACAGACCACTGAAGCTTTCTTT. It codes for CASRLGQTTEAFF. The rearrangement joins TRBV6-4 to TRBJ1-1; TRBD1 might be the D (6 bases). Trimming removed 6 bases at V and 4 bases at J, with 12 bases between. Germline V gene sequence: CDR1 MRHNA, CDR2 SNTAGT. The CDR3 runs 13 residues.

Only a few counts were recorded for this clone. V is TRBV19 and J is TRBJ2-1; D call uncertain. This CDR3 spans 11 amino acids. Per the germline V gene, CDR1 is LNHDA and CDR2 is SQIVND (reference sequence). The V end was cut by 5 bases, the J end by 11 bases, with 10 bases between. The CDR3 spells CASSGDWKQFF. The CDR3 DNA reads TGTGCCAGTAGTGGTGACTGGAAGCAGTTCTTC.

The chain has TRBV15 and TRBJ1-1; 7 positions match TRBD1. The junction had 2 bases not matched to a gene; V was cut back by 0 bases and J by 4 bases. Germline CDR1 is LNHNV and CDR2 is YYDKDF (reference sequence). The CDR3 runs 14 residues. CDR3 sequence (DNA): TGTGCCACCAGCAGAGAGACAGGGCGCACTGAAGCTTTCTTT. Translating gives CATSRETGRTEAFF.